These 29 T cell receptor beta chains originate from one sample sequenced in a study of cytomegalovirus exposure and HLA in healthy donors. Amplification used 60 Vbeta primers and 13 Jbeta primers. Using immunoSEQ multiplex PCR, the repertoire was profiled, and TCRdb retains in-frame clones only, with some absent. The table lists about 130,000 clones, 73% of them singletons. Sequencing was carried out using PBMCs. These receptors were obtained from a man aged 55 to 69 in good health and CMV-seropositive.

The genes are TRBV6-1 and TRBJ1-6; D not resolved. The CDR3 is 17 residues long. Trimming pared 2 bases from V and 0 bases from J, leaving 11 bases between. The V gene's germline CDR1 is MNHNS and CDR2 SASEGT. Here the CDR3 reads CASSETGVGSYNSPLHF. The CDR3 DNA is TGTGCCAGCAGTGAAACGGGAGTCGGCTCCTATAATTCACCCCTCCACTTT.

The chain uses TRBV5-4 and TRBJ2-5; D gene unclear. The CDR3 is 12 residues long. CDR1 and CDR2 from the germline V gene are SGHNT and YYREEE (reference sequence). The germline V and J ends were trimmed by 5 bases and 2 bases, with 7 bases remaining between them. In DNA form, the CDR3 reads TGTGCCAGCAGTCTAGTACAAGAGACCCAGTACTTC. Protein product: CASSLVQETQYF.

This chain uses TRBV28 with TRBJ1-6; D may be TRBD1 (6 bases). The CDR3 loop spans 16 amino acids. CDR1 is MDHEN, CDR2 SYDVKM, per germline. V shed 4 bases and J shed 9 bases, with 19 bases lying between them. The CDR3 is CASSSPTGHMGSPLHF. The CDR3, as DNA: TGTGCCAGCAGTTCGCCCACGGGACATATGGGTTCACCCCTCCACTTT.

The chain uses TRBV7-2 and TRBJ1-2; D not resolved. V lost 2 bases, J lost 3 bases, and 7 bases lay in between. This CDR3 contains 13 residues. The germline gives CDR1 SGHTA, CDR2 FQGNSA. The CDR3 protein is CASSLYGDYGYTF. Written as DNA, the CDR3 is TGTGCCAGCAGCTTATACGGGGACTATGGCTACACCTTC.

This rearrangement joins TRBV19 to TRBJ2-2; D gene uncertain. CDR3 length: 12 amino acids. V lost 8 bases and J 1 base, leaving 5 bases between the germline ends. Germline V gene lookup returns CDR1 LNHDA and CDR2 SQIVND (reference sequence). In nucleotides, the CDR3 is TGTGCCAGTTCAATGAACACCGGGGAGCTGTTTTTT. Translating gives CASSMNTGELFF.

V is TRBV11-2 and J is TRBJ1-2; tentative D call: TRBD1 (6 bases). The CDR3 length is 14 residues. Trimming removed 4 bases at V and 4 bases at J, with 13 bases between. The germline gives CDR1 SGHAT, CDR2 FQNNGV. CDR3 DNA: TGTGCCAGCAGCTCGCAGGGAGGGGGCTATGGCTACACCTTC. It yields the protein CASSSQGGGYGYTF. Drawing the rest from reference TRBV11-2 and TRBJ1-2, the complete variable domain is EAGVAQSPRYKIIEKRQSVAFWCNPISGHATLYWYQQILGQGPKLLIQFQNNGVVDDSQLPKDRFSAERLKGVDSTLKIQPAKLEDSAVYLCASSSQGGGYGYTFGSGTRLTVV.

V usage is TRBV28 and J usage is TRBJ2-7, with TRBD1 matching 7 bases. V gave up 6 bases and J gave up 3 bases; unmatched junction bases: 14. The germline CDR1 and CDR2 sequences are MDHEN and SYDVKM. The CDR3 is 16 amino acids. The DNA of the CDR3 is TGTGCCAGCAGCCCCAGACTGGACAGGTTCAGCTACGAGCAGTACTTC. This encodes CASSPRLDRFSYEQYF.

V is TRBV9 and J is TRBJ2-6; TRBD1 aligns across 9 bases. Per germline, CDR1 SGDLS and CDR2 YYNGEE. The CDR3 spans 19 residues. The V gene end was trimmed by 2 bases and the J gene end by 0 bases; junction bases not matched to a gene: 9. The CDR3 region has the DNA TGTGCCAGCAGCGTCTTCTACGAACAGGGGGCCTCTGGGGCCAACGTCCTGACTTTC. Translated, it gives CASSVFYEQGASGANVLTF.

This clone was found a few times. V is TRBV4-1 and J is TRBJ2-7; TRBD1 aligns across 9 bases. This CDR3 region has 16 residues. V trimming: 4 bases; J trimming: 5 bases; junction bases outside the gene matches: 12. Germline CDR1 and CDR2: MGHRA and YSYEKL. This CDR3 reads CASSRGSGTGIDEQYF. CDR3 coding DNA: TGCGCCAGCAGCCGGGGATCTGGGACAGGGATAGACGAGCAGTACTTC.

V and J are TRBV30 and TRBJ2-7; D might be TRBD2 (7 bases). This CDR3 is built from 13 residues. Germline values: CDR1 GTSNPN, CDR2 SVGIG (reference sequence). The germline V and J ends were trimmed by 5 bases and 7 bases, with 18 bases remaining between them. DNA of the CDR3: TGTGCCTGGGATCTGGGGGGGCGTCCTGAGCAGTACTTC. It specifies CAWDLGGRPEQYF. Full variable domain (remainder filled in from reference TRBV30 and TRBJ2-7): SQTIHQWPATLVQPVGSPLSLECTVEGTSNPNLYWYRQAAGRGLQLLFYSVGIGQISSEVPQNLSASRPQDRQFILSSKKLLLSDSGFYLCAWDLGGRPEQYFGPGTRLTVT.

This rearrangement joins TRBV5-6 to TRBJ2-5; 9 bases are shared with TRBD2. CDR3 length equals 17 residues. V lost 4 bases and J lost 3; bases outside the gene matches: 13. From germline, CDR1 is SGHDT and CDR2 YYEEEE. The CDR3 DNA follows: TGTGCCAGCAGCACGGGAGGACTAGCGACCTATAAAGAGACCCAGTACTTC. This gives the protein CASSTGGLATYKETQYF.

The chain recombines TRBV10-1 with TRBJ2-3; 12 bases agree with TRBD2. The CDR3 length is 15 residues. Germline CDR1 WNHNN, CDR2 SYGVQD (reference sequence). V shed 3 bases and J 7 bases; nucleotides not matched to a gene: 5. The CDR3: CASSETSGGKNTQYF. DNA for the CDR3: TGCGCCAGCAGTGAAACTAGCGGGGGGAAGAATACGCAGTATTTT.

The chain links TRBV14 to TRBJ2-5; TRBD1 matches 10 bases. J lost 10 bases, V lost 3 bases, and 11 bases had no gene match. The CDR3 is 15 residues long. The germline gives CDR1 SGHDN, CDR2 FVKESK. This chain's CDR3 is CASSQNSPWTGGQYF. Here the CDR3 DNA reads TGTGCCAGCAGCCAGAACTCCCCATGGACAGGGGGCCAGTACTTC.

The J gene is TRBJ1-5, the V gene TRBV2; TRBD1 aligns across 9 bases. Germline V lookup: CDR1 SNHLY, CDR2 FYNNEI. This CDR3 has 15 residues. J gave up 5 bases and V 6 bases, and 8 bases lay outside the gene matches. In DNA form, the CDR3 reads TGTGCCAGCAGAAAACAGGGGGCAGGGGATCAGCCCCAGCATTTT. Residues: CASRKQGAGDQPQHF.

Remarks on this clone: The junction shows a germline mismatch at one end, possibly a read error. CDR3 loop: CASSYTDRGYPF. In DNA, the CDR3 is TGTGCCAGCAGTTACACCGATAGGGGCTACCCCTTC. The rearrangement uses TRBV6-5 and TRBJ1-2; possible D gene TRBD1, 5 bases. Germline assignment: CDR1 MNHEY and CDR2 SVGAGI. CDR3 length: 12 amino acids.

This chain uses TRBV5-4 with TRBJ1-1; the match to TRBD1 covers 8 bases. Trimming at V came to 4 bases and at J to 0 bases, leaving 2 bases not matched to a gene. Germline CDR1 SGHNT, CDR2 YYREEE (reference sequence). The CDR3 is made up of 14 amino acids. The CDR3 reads CASSGQGMNTEAFF. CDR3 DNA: TGTGCCAGCAGCGGACAGGGCATGAACACTGAAGCTTTCTTT.

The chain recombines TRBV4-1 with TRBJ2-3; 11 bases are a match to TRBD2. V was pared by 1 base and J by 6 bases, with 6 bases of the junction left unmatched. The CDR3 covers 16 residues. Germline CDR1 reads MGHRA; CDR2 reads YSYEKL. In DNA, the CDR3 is TGCGCCAGCAGCCAAGGGTTAGCGGGGGGGCACGATACGCAGTATTTT. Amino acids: CASSQGLAGGHDTQYF.

Written as DNA, the CDR3 is TGTGCCAGCAGTGAACCATTGACAGGGGGCACCTATGGCTACACCTTC. Translation gives CASSEPLTGGTYGYTF. The gene calls are TRBV25-1 and TRBJ1-2; TRBD1 matches at 10 bases. V shed 2 bases, J shed 4 bases, and the junction held 7 bases outside the gene matches. This CDR3 has 16 residues. The germline V gene has CDR1 MGHDK and CDR2 SYGVNS.

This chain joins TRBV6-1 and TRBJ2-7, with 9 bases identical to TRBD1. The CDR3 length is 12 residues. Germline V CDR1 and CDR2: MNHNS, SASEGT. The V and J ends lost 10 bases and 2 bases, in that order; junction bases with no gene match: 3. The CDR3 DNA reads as TGTGCCACCCGGACAGGGGCCTACGAGCAGTACTTC. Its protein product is CATRTGAYEQYF.

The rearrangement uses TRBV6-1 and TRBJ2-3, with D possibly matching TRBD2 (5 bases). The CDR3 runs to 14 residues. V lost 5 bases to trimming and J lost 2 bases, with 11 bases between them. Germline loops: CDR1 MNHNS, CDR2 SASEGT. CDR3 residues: CASSSAGLTDTQYF. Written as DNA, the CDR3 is TGTGCCAGCAGTTCAGCCGGACTCACAGATACGCAGTATTTT.

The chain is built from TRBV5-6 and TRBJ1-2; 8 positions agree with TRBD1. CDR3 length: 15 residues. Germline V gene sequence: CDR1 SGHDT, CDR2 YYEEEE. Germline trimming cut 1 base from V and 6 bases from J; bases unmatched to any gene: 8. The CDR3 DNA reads TGTGCCAGCAGCTTGTGGGAGACAGGGGTCGATGGCTACACCTTC. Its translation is CASSLWETGVDGYTF.

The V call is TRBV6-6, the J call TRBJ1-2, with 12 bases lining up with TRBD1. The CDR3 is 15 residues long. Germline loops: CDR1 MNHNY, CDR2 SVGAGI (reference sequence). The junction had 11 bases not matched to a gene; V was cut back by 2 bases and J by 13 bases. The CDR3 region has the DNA TGTGCCAGCAGTTACCCCCCCCCGGGACAGGGGGCATTCACCTTC. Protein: CASSYPPPGQGAFTF.

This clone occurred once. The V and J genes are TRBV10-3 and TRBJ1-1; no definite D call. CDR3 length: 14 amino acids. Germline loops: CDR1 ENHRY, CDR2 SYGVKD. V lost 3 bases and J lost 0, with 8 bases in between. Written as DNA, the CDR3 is TGTGCCATCAGTGACCGAGGGATGAACACTGAAGCTTTCTTT. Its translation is CAISDRGMNTEAFF.

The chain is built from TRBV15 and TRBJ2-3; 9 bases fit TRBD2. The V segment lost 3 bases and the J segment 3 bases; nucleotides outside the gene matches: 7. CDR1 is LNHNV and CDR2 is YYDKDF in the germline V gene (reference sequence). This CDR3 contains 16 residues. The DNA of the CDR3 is TGTGCCACCAGCAGTGGGGCGGGGGGGGTAACAGATACGCAGTATTTT. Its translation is CATSSGAGGVTDTQYF.

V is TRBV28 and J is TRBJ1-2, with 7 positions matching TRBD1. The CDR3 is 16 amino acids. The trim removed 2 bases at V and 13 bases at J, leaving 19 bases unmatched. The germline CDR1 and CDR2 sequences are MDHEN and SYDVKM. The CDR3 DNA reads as TGTGCCAGCAGTTTACTACGTTCTACAGGGGTCGGAGGAGCCACCTTC. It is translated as CASSLLRSTGVGGATF.

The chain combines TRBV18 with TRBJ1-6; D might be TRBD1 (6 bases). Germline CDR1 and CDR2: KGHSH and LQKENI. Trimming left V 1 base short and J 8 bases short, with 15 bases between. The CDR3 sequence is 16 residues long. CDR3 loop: CASSPQGGGTHSPLHF. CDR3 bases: TGTGCCAGCTCACCACAGGGGGGAGGGACCCATTCACCCCTCCACTTT.

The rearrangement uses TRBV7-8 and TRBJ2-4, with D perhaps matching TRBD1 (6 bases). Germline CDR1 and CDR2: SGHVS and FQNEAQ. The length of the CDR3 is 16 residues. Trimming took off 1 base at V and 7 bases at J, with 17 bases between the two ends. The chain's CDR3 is CASSLETAGQLNIQYF. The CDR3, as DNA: TGTGCCAGCAGCTTAGAAACCGCAGGACAGTTGAACATTCAGTACTTC.

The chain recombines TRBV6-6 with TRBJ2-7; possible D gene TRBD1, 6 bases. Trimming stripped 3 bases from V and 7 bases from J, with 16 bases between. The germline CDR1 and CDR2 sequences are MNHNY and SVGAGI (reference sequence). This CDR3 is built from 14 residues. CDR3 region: CASSYLDRTGEQYF. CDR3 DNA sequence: TGTGCCAGCAGTTATCTCGACAGGACCGGGGAGCAGTACTTC.

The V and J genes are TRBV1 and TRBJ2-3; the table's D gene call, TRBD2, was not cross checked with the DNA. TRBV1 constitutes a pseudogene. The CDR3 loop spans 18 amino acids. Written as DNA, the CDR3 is TGCACCAGCAGCCAACACCGCCGCACTAGCGGGGGGGCCAATTGCGAGTATTTT. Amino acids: CTSSQHRRTSGGANCEYF.